This T cell receptor (beta chain) came from a study of T-cell memory formation after mild COVID-19. Across the study: Clustering of TCRs was largely donor specific. Study results and caveats: While clones contracting from day 15 to 85 were balanced between CD4 and CD8, later expanders leaned CD4+. Mainly CM and EM harbored the contracting CD4+ clones; mainly EMRA harbored the CD8+ ones.

CDR1 is MGHRA and CDR2 is YSYEKL in the germline V gene. V dropped 0 bases and J dropped 0 bases, with 4 bases sitting between them. The CDR3 spans 14 residues. Worth noting for this clonotype: Its target is unknown.

Using constant-segment primers, 5'RACE produced TCR alpha and TCR beta cDNA libraries carrying sample barcodes and UMIs. TCRdb used MiXCR to reprocess the 5' RACE reads, holding one entry per CDR3 protein. Of roughly 150,000 distinct CDR3 sequences detected, roughly 13% appear once; the ten largest clones hold 2.5% to 3.5%. This chain uses TRBV4-1 with TRBJ2-3, with no clear D. Sequences were obtained from PBMCs or a T cell subset sorted from them (not recorded which). This receptor was identified in a man between 18 and 35 years old who had mild COVID-19 (a few samples of this study predate the infection). Cell type and time point are not known. CDR3 in amino acids: CASSQERSTDTQYF. The CDR3 DNA is TGCGCCAGCAGCCAAGAGCGGAGCACAGATACGCAGTATTTT.